The rows below give T cell receptor beta chains drawn from one sample of a study of shared clonotypes between healthy human individuals. TCRdb keeps only in-frame clones here, not all; method: immunoSEQ multiplex PCR. This sample has roughly 96,000 clones, with more than 45% found just once. Sequenced sample: PBMCs. The receptor set was obtained from a woman aged 40 to 49 in good health. Some clones in this sample may be carry-over from other donors' samples. Each CDR3 is given with its conserved first and last residue. D genes are given only for firm matches. Part of the rows lack a size; the others show once, few, many or a class for expanded clones.

TRBJ2-3 | TRBD2 | TRBV4-1 | NA | CASSQEASGTDTQYF | TGCGCCAGCAGCCAAGAGGCTAGCGGGACAGATACGCAGTATTTT
TRBJ2-5 | NA | TRBV10-3 | NA | CAISESRAQGLETQYF | TGTGCCATCAGTGAGTCAAGGGCGCAGGGGTTGGAGACCCAGTACTTC
TRBJ2-7 | NA | TRBV7-2 | many | CASSLTPSYEQYF | TGTGCCAGCAGCCTTACGCCCAGCTACGAGCAGTACTTC
TRBJ2-5 | NA | TRBV5-4 | few | CASSLSGGNQETQYF | TGTGCCAGCAGCTTGTCAGGAGGCAACCAAGAGACCCAGTACTTC
TRBJ2-7 | NA | TRBV7-9 | few | CASRTQGYEQYF | TGTGCCAGCAGAACCCAGGGGTACGAGCAGTACTTC
TRBJ1-4 | TRBD1 | TRBV4-1 | NA | CASSHQKGQGDEKLFF | TGCGCCAGCAGCCACCAAAAGGGACAGGGCGATGAAAAACTGTTTTTT
TRBJ2-7 | TRBD1 | TRBV6-1 | few | CASSVGQGFEQYF | TGTGCCAGCAGTGTGGGACAGGGGTTCGAGCAGTACTTC
TRBJ2-7 | NA | TRBV18 | NA | CASGEGDYEQYF | TGTGCCAGCGGGGAGGGGGACTACGAGCAGTACTTC
TRBJ2-7 | TRBD2 | TRBV5-4 | many | CASSTRLAGSYEQYF | TGTGCCAGCAGCACCAGACTAGCGGGCTCCTACGAGCAGTACTTC
TRBJ2-5 | NA | TRBV5-4 | many | CASSLAVGGSQETQYF | TGTGCCAGCAGCTTAGCCGTGGGGGGCTCTCAAGAGACCCAGTACTTC
TRBJ1-6 | NA | TRBV5-4 | NA | CASSLDRDGSVSSPLHF | TGTGCCAGCAGCTTGGACAGGGATGGTTCGGTATCTTCACCCCTCCACTTT
TRBJ2-7 | TRBD1 | TRBV5-5 | NA | CASSSNRTGAIDCEQYF | TGTGCCAGCAGCTCCAATCGGACAGGGGCAATCGATTGCGAGCAGTACTTC
TRBJ2-5 | TRBD2 | TRBV9 | NA | CASSRGTSGEVETQYF | TGTGCCAGCAGCCGCGGGACTAGCGGGGAGGTAGAGACCCAGTACTTC
TRBJ2-3 | TRBD2 | TRBV4-1 | few | CASSRSYTSGSTDTQYF | TGCGCCAGCAGCCGCTCCTATACTAGCGGTAGCACAGATACGCAGTATTTT
TRBJ1-2 | NA | TRBV28 | NA | CASSLAGAAGYTF | TGTGCCAGCAGTTTGGCGGGGGCTGCAGGCTACACCTTC
TRBJ1-5 | NA | TRBV19 | NA | CASSIGTMSNQPQHF | TGTGCCAGTAGTATAGGGACAATGAGCAATCAGCCCCAGCATTTT
TRBJ2-1 | TRBD1 | TRBV19 | NA | CASRRSGGNEQFF | TGTGCCAGTAGACGGTCAGGGGGCAATGAGCAGTTCTTC
TRBJ1-6 | NA | TRBV2 | NA | CVTSRRSSYNSPLHF | TGTGTCACCTCTCGGAGGAGCTCCTATAATTCACCCCTCCACTTT
TRBJ2-7 | NA | TRBV7-9 | many | CASSLGAYEQYF | TGTGCCAGCAGCTTAGGGGCCTACGAGCAGTACTTC
TRBJ2-5 | TRBD1 | TRBV29-1 | few | CSVSPGQGVGTQYF | TGCAGCGTTTCCCCGGGACAGGGGGTGGGGACCCAGTACTTC
TRBJ1-5 | TRBD1 | TRBV2 | NA | CASSYQGQYSNQPQHF | TGTGCCAGCAGTTACCAGGGACAGTATAGCAATCAGCCCCAGCATTTT
TRBJ2-1 | NA | TRBV5-1 | NA | CASSLGTKTYNEQFF | TGCGCCAGCAGCCTCGGGACAAAAACCTACAATGAGCAGTTCTTC
TRBJ2-7 | NA | TRBV4-3 | few | CASSPQGLGTEPPF | TGCGCCAGCAGCCCCCAGGGACTGGGGACAGAGCCTCCTTTC
TRBJ1-5 | NA | TRBV19 | many | CASRSWGSNQPQHF | TGTGCCAGCAGGAGTTGGGGGAGCAATCAGCCCCAGCATTTT
TRBJ1-2 | NA | TRBV29-1 | few | CSVEAGSVIGGGYTF | TGCAGCGTTGAAGCGGGCAGCGTGATTGGGGGAGGCTACACCTTC
TRBJ1-1 | NA | TRBV18 | few | CASSFQANTEAFF | TGTGCCAGCTCGTTCCAGGCGAACACTGAAGCTTTCTTT
TRBJ1-4 | NA | TRBV14 | many | CASSQVDNEKLFF | TGTGCCAGCAGCCAAGTGGATAATGAAAAACTGTTTTTT
TRBJ2-1 | TRBD2 | TRBV29-1 | NA | CSVSGGTSGSRNEQFF | TGCAGCGTTTCCGGCGGGACTAGCGGGAGTAGGAATGAGCAGTTCTTC
TRBJ1-1 | NA | TRBV5-1 | few | CASSLGVVFSGTEAFF | TGCGCCAGCAGCTTGGGCGTAGTTTTTTCGGGCACTGAAGCTTTCTTT
TRBJ2-2 | TRBD1 | TRBV11-2 | NA | CASSYQTGGTGELFF | TGTGCCAGCAGCTATCAGACAGGGGGCACCGGGGAGCTGTTTTTT
TRBJ1-3 | NA | TRBV25-1 | NA | CASRSDRASGNTIYF | TGTGCCAGCAGGTCGGACCGGGCTTCTGGAAACACCATATATTTT